This passage covers 25 T cell receptor beta chains from one sample sequenced in a study of blood T cell repertoires in COVID-19. Assay used: immunoSEQ multiplex PCR; TCRdb lists only in-frame clones, some missing. Seen here are about 190,000 clones, 75% to 95% observed once, and the top ten hold 0.53%. Sequenced: peripheral blood. The receptor set was obtained from a man aged 45-65 years with acute or convalescent COVID-19.

The sample holds one count of this clone. This sequence joins TRBV19 and TRBJ1-5; tentatively, D is TRBD1 (5 bases). Germline CDR1 is LNHDA and CDR2 is SQIVND (reference sequence). V was trimmed by 6 bases and J by 3 bases, leaving 15 bases between them. This CDR3 is 15 amino acids long. DNA of the CDR3: TGTGCCAGTAGCCGCCTACAAGGGGCCAATCAGCCCCAGCATTTT. Its protein product is CASSRLQGANQPQHF.

This clone was recorded only once. The chain has TRBV3-1 (or the pseudogene TRBV3-2) and TRBJ2-1, with 10 bases that match TRBD2. J gave up 6 bases and V 1 base, and 6 bases lay outside the gene matches. Germline loops: CDR1 LGHDT, CDR2 YNNKEL (reference sequence). There are 16 residues in the CDR3. CDR3 loop: CASSQVVSGGGNEQFF. The CDR3 DNA sequence: TGTGCCAGCAGCCAAGTAGTAAGCGGGGGGGGCAATGAGCAGTTCTTC.

This clone occurred once. The chain recombines TRBV10-2 with TRBJ1-3, with TRBD1 identical over 7 bases. Trimming removed 6 bases from V and 4 bases from J; junction bases left unmatched: 6. Germline V gives CDR1 WSHSY, CDR2 SAAADI. The length of the CDR3 is 14 residues. CDR3 nucleotides: TGCGCCAGCAGCGCAGGGGGTATGGGAAACACCATATATTTT. As protein: CASSAGGMGNTIYF.

The rearrangement joins TRBV4-3 to TRBJ1-1; 7 bases are shared with TRBD1. V was pared by 3 bases and J by 5 bases, with 9 bases of the junction left unmatched. This CDR3 comprises 15 residues. Germline CDR1 and CDR2: LGHNA and YSLEER. CDR3 in amino acids: CASSQTYSRGTEAFF. The CDR3 nucleotides read TGCGCCAGCAGCCAGACCTACTCCAGGGGGACTGAAGCTTTCTTT.

The rearrangement uses TRBV28 and TRBJ2-3, with TRBD2 as a possible D gene (6 bases). The length of the CDR3 is 14 residues. The V gene's germline CDR1 is MDHEN and CDR2 SYDVKM. V was trimmed by 5 bases and J by 1 base, leaving 10 bases between them. The chain's CDR3 is CASSRIAGTDTQYF. The CDR3 DNA reads TGTGCCAGCAGTAGGATAGCGGGCACAGATACGCAGTATTTT. Together with reference TRBV28 and TRBJ2-3, the CDR3 gives the full variable domain: DVKVTQSSRYLVKRTGEKVFLECVQDMDHENMFWYRQDPGLGLRLIYFSYDVKMKEKGDIPEGYSVSREKKERFSLILESASTNQTSMYLCASSRIAGTDTQYFGPGTRLTVL.

The chain carries TRBV6-5 and TRBJ1-2; 7 positions match TRBD1. This CDR3 comprises 14 residues. Germline trimming cut 5 bases from V and 7 bases from J; bases unmatched to any gene: 10. The V gene's germline CDR1 is MNHEY and CDR2 SVGAGI. The CDR3 nucleotides are TGTGCCAGCAGTCCGTTCCAGGGGGAGAGTGGCTACACCTTC. Protein sequence: CASSPFQGESGYTF.

The J gene is TRBJ1-6, the V gene TRBV3-1 (or the pseudogene TRBV3-2); the match to TRBD1 covers 9 bases. Germline V gene lookup returns CDR1 LGHDT and CDR2 YNNKEL (reference sequence). CDR3 size: 18 residues. V lost 0 bases to trimming and J lost 4 bases; unmatched junction nucleotides: 7. This CDR3 reads CASSQDTGTGSYNSPLHF. CDR3 nucleotides: TGTGCCAGCAGCCAAGATACAGGGACAGGGTCATATAATTCACCCCTCCACTTT.

This sequence joins TRBV7-2 and TRBJ2-3, with D perhaps TRBD2 (6 bases). There are 14 residues in the CDR3. Per germline, CDR1 SGHTA and CDR2 FQGNSA. V was pared by 0 bases and J by 6 bases, with 10 bases between. CDR3 nucleotide sequence: TGTGCCAGCAGCTTAGCCCCGGGAGACGATACGCAGTATTTT. It encodes CASSLAPGDDTQYF.

This clone occurred once. This chain joins TRBV2 and TRBJ2-7, with 8 bases aligning to TRBD1. The CDR3 sequence is 13 residues long. V shed 5 bases, J shed 4 bases, and the junction held 4 bases outside the gene matches. Germline V lookup: CDR1 SNHLY, CDR2 FYNNEI. The CDR3 DNA reads TGTGCCAGCAGTTGGGACAGGTTGTACGAGCAGTACTTC. Translating it yields CASSWDRLYEQYF.

The chain is built from TRBV5-1 and TRBJ2-7, with D perhaps matching TRBD1 (5 bases). CDR1 and CDR2 from the germline V gene are SGHRS and YFSETQ. The CDR3 runs to 15 residues. The V and J ends lost 5 bases and 0 bases respectively, with 15 bases between them. The CDR3 bases are TGCGCCAGCAGATTTACAGGACCTAGCTCCTACGAGCAGTACTTC. Translation gives CASRFTGPSSYEQYF.

J is TRBJ2-2 and V is TRBV5-1; D is unclear. This CDR3 has 14 amino acids. V dropped 0 bases and J dropped 5 bases, with 8 bases sitting between them. Germline V gene data show CDR1 as SGHRS and CDR2 as YFSETQ. CDR3 nucleotide sequence: TGCGCCAGCAGCTTGGGACAACTGACCGGGGAGCTGTTTTTT. Protein: CASSLGQLTGELFF.

The chain combines TRBV15 with TRBJ1-4, with TRBD1 as a possible D gene (5 bases). V shed 3 bases and J shed 6 bases, with 17 bases lying between them. CDR3 length: 16 residues. The germline V gene has CDR1 LNHNV and CDR2 YYDKDF (reference sequence). The CDR3 here is CATSSDGGGNHEKLFF. The CDR3 nucleotides read TGTGCCACCAGCAGCGATGGGGGAGGCAACCATGAAAAACTGTTTTTT.

The rearrangement uses TRBV5-6 and TRBJ1-4; a weak D match, TRBD1 (6 bases). This CDR3 comprises 14 residues. Germline V gene sequence: CDR1 SGHDT, CDR2 YYEEEE. The V and J ends lost 0 bases and 7 bases respectively, with 10 bases between them. The CDR3 coding sequence is TGTGCCAGCAGCTTGGCAGGGGTTAGTGAAAAACTGTTTTTT. This sequence encodes CASSLAGVSEKLFF.

This chain links TRBV24-1 with TRBJ2-7; no firm D call. V was trimmed by 4 bases and J by 5 bases, leaving 11 bases between them. This CDR3 is built from 13 residues. Germline V CDR1 and CDR2: KGHDR, SFDVKD. Here the CDR3 DNA reads TGTGCCACCAGTGACCACTCCGTTAACGAGCAGTACTTC. It codes for CATSDHSVNEQYF.

V and J are TRBV7-8 and TRBJ2-6; D possibly corresponds to TRBD1 (5 bases). V lost 7 bases, J lost 1 base, and 8 bases lay in between. This CDR3 has 14 amino acids. Looked up from germline, CDR1 is SGHVS and CDR2 is FQNEAQ. CDR3 in DNA: TGTGCCAGCACCAGGGCTTCTGGGGCCAACGTCCTGACTTTC. It codes for CASTRASGANVLTF.

The chain combines TRBV7-9 with TRBJ2-1, with a weak D call TRBD2 (6 bases). Trimming removed 4 bases at V and 15 bases at J, with 16 bases between. The CDR3 is 12 residues long. Per germline, CDR1 SEHNR and CDR2 FQNEAQ (reference sequence). The CDR3, as DNA: TGTGCCAGCAGCTCTACTGAGAGGAGGGGGTTCTTC. Amino acids: CASSSTERRGFF.

The CDR3 nucleotides are TGTGCCAGCAGTGATCAGGGGAGGGGCACAGATACGCAGTATTTT. This translates into CASSDQGRGTDTQYF. This sequence joins TRBV6-6 and TRBJ2-3, with D perhaps TRBD2 (7 bases). Germline V lookup: CDR1 MNHNY, CDR2 SVGAGI (reference sequence). V was shortened by 5 bases and J by 1 base, with 13 bases between the two germline ends. The CDR3 runs 15 residues.

This clone was recorded only once. The chain uses TRBV10-2 and TRBJ2-1; D possibly corresponds to TRBD2 (6 bases). This CDR3 comprises 10 residues. With 6 bases removed from V and 11 bases from J, the gap between germline ends came to 8 bases. Germline V gene lookup returns CDR1 WSHSY and CDR2 SAAADI. The CDR3 bases are TGCGCCAGCAGGGGGGGAAAGCAGTTCTTC. This translates into CASRGGKQFF.

The V call is TRBV6-2 or TRBV6-3, the J call TRBJ2-3; TRBD2 matches at 8 bases. From germline, CDR1 is MNHEY and CDR2 SVGEGT. This CDR3 is built from 16 residues. V was pared by 6 bases and J by 2 bases, with 10 bases of the junction left unmatched. The chain's CDR3 is CASSLERGSITDTQYF. CDR3 nucleotides: TGTGCCAGCAGCCTAGAGCGGGGGAGCATCACAGATACGCAGTATTTT.

The J gene is TRBJ2-1, the V gene TRBV27; maybe TRBD1 (5 bases). The germline V gene encodes CDR1 MNHEY and CDR2 SMNVEV (reference sequence). Trimming took off 2 bases at V and 0 bases at J, with 11 bases between the two ends. This CDR3 spans 16 amino acids. The CDR3 sequence is CASSLGRGFSYNEQFF. The CDR3 bases are TGTGCCAGCAGTTTAGGAAGGGGTTTCTCCTACAATGAGCAGTTCTTC.

The chain recombines TRBV9 with TRBJ2-3; TRBD2 might be the D (6 bases). This CDR3 is built from 15 residues. From germline, CDR1 is SGDLS and CDR2 YYNGEE. The V end lost 2 bases, the J end lost 0 bases, and 10 bases lay between the germline ends. The CDR3 sequence is CASSVGGVSTDTQYF. CDR3 nucleotides: TGTGCCAGCAGCGTTGGCGGGGTTAGCACAGATACGCAGTATTTT. Complete variable domain (other parts from reference TRBV9 and TRBJ2-3): DSGVTQTPKHLITATGQRVTLRCSPRSGDLSVYWYQQSLDQGLQFLIQYYNGEERAKGNILERFSAQQFPDLHSELNLSSLELGDSALYFCASSVGGVSTDTQYFGPGTRLTVL.

The chain carries TRBV10-2 and TRBJ1-6; D is ambiguous. The germline V gene encodes CDR1 WSHSY and CDR2 SAAADI. This CDR3 spans 13 amino acids. Trimming took 4 bases from V and 5 from J, leaving 6 bases between them. The CDR3 here is CASSARNNSPLHF. The CDR3 DNA reads TGCGCCAGCAGTGCTAGGAATAATTCACCCCTCCACTTT.

V usage is TRBV7-9 and J usage is TRBJ1-6; D gene unclear. The CDR3 contains 14 residues. Germline lookup yields CDR1 SEHNR and CDR2 FQNEAQ (reference sequence). V lost 2 bases and J 9 bases, leaving 11 bases between the germline ends. The CDR3 DNA reads TGTGCCAGCAGCTTAACGGGTTGGAGTTCACCCCTCCACTTT. It yields the protein CASSLTGWSSPLHF.

The chain carries TRBV6-4 and TRBJ2-1, with 15 positions matching TRBD2. The CDR3 extends over 18 amino acids. Germline V gene sequence: CDR1 MRHNA, CDR2 SNTAGT. The V segment lost 2 bases and the J segment 8 bases; nucleotides outside the gene matches: 10. Written as DNA, the CDR3 is TGTGCCAGCAGTGACACCGGACTAGCGGGGGGGGTCTTGCATGAGCAGTTCTTC. Protein: CASSDTGLAGGVLHEQFF.

CDR3 loop: CVRSHNGGKANEKLFF. The CDR3 DNA sequence: TGTGTCAGAAGCCATAACGGGGGGAAGGCTAATGAAAAACTGTTTTTT. J is TRBJ1-4 and V is TRBV7-5. TRBV7-5 is a listed pseudogene. This CDR3 has 16 amino acids.